These 31 T cell receptor beta chains share one sample of origin, sequenced in a study of T cell repertoires in cytomegalovirus infection. Their recognized antigens are unknown. TCRdb re-analysed the reads in MiXCR, keeping a single row per CDR3 protein. The sample contains about 920,000 distinct CDR3 sequences, about 33% of which appear only once. This sample comprised cultured CD8+ T cells from PBMCs, obtained from culture after CMV antigen stimulation. These receptors all stem from a human donor in good health (CMV status not recorded). Some clones in this sample may be carry-over from other donors' samples.

There are many counts of this clonotype. The CDR3 sequence: CASSDRDRGQFTEAFF. The CDR3 DNA is TGTGCCAGCAGCGACCGGGACAGGGGGCAATTTACTGAAGCTTTCTTT. The chain uses TRBV7-9 and TRBJ1-1; TRBD1 matches 12 bases. Germline assignment: CDR1 SEHNR and CDR2 FQNEAQ (reference sequence). CDR3 length: 16 residues. V dropped 5 bases and J dropped 5; count of bases not matched to a gene: 9.

This clonotype was recorded a few times. The V call is TRBV6-2 or TRBV6-3, the J call TRBJ2-1; possibly TRBD1 for D (6 bases). Trimming stripped 2 bases from V and 6 bases from J, with 20 bases between. The length of the CDR3 is 17 residues. Germline CDR1 is MNHEY and CDR2 is SVGEGT. For the CDR3, the DNA is TGTGCCAGCAGTTACCCCCCTACGACAGGCTTACTCAATGAGCAGTTCTTC. This codes for CASSYPPTTGLLNEQFF.

This clonotype was counted many times. This chain links TRBV7-2 with TRBJ2-7; D gene ambiguous. This CDR3 has 14 amino acids. The germline CDR1 and CDR2 sequences are SGHTA and FQGNSA. The V gene lost 7 bases and the J gene lost 0 bases, with 13 bases spanning the gap. The CDR3 coding sequence is TGTGCCAGCACAGCACCTGAGTTCTCCTACGAGCAGTACTTC. Its translation is CASTAPEFSYEQYF. The entire variable domain, with the rest obtained from reference TRBV7-2 and TRBJ2-7, is as follows: GAGVSQSPSNKVTEKGKDVELRCDPISGHTALYWYRQSLGQGLEFLIYFQGNSAPDKSGLPSDRFSAERTGGSVSTLTIQRTQQEDSAVYLCASTAPEFSYEQYFGPGTRLTVT.

This clonotype came up a few times. The chain joins TRBV7-9 to TRBJ1-5; D perhaps matches TRBD1 (5 bases). V lost 4 bases and J 9 bases, leaving 16 bases between the germline ends. The CDR3 is 14 amino acids. Per the germline V gene, CDR1 is SEHNR and CDR2 is FQNEAQ (reference sequence). Here the CDR3 reads CASSSNLRGPPQHF. CDR3 DNA sequence: TGTGCCAGCAGCTCAAACTTGAGGGGTCCGCCCCAGCATTTT.

This clonotype was seen only a few times. The gene calls are TRBV19 and TRBJ1-1, with D unresolved. V lost 6 bases and J 2 bases, leaving 25 bases between the germline ends. Germline lookup yields CDR1 LNHDA and CDR2 SQIVND (reference sequence). The CDR3 spans 18 residues. CDR3 nucleotide sequence: TGTGCCAGTAGACCCACGCAGGTAGGATACCTTCGAAACACTGAAGCTTTCTTT. Protein: CASRPTQVGYLRNTEAFF.

This clonotype was observed a few times. The chain couples TRBV6-6 to TRBJ1-2; D gene ambiguous. Between the trimmed V and J ends, which lost 2 bases and 4 bases, there was a span of 14 bases. This CDR3 is 15 amino acids long. Germline V gene lookup returns CDR1 MNHNY and CDR2 SVGAGI (reference sequence). DNA of the CDR3: TGTGCCAGCAGTTACGTCGCCAGTGACGGCTATGGCTACACCTTC. Translation: CASSYVASDGYGYTF.

The chain recombines TRBV7-9 with TRBJ2-7; the match to TRBD2 covers 8 bases. Trimming took 0 bases from V and 3 from J; bases not matched to a gene: 1. Germline loops: CDR1 SEHNR, CDR2 FQNEAQ (reference sequence). This CDR3 comprises 14 residues. The CDR3 sequence is CASSLALAGYEQYF. The CDR3 nucleotides read TGTGCCAGCAGCTTAGCCCTAGCGGGCTACGAGCAGTACTTC.

This clonotype came up once. The V and J genes are TRBV20-1 and TRBJ2-7, with TRBD2 matching over 7 bases. With V trimmed by 6 bases and J by 4 bases, 12 bases remained unmatched. In germline, CDR1 is DFQATT, CDR2 SNEGSKA (reference sequence). CDR3 size: 14 residues. In DNA, the CDR3 is TGCAGTGCGCAGACTAGCCAGCGGAGATACGAGCAGTACTTC. Residues: CSAQTSQRRYEQYF.

This clonotype occurred a few times. CDR3 in DNA: TGTGCCAGCAGCTTACGGGGGGGGACAGGCCGACTACTTTCCTACAATGAGCAGTTCTTC. This codes for CASSLRGGTGRLLSYNEQFF. The chain combines TRBV7-9 with TRBJ2-1, with D tentatively TRBD1 or TRBD2 (8 bases each). Germline lookup yields CDR1 SEHNR and CDR2 FQNEAQ (reference sequence). V was pared by 2 bases and J by 1 base, with 24 bases between. The CDR3 has 20 amino acids.

The rearrangement links TRBV7-9 to TRBJ2-5; D remains ambiguous. Trimming took off 3 bases at V and 5 bases at J, with 7 bases between the two ends. CDR1 is SEHNR, CDR2 FQNEAQ, per germline (reference sequence). The CDR3 runs 12 residues. The CDR3 sequence is CASSFSAETQYF. The DNA of the CDR3 is TGTGCCAGCAGCTTCAGCGCGGAGACCCAGTACTTC.

This clonotype was detected only once. The chain joins TRBV6-8 to TRBJ2-2; 7 bases match TRBD2. The CDR3 spans 16 residues. Germline values: CDR1 MNHGY, CDR2 SAAAGT. V lost 3 bases, J lost 7 bases, and 11 bases stayed unmatched. Here the CDR3 DNA reads TGTGCCAGCAGTTATGGGCGCGGGGGTACTGACGGGGAGCTGTTTTTT. Translated, it gives CASSYGRGGTDGELFF.

The chain employs TRBV6-5 and TRBJ1-4; D gene unclear. The CDR3 length is 14 residues. The germline V and J ends were trimmed by 0 bases and 13 bases, with 15 bases remaining between them. The germline CDR1 and CDR2 sequences are MNHEY and SVGAGI. CDR3 sequence (DNA): TGTGCCAGCAGTTACTCGACCGGATATCTCGGACTGTTTTTT. This encodes CASSYSTGYLGLFF.

Note on this clonotype: One end of the junction fails to match germline, which may point to a read error. The chain combines TRBV7-8 with TRBJ1-4; D gene ambiguous. CDR1 and CDR2 from the germline V gene are SGHVS and FQNEAQ. The CDR3 extends over 16 amino acids. CDR3 bases: TGTGCCTGCAGCTTAAACGTACGAACAACTAATGAAAAACTGTTTTTT. Its protein is CACSLNVRTTNEKLFF.

In DNA, the CDR3 is TGTGCCAGCAGTGCGTACAGGGGTCCTGAAGCTTTCTTT. Amino acids: CASSAYRGPEAFF. The chain carries TRBV28 and TRBJ1-1, with 7 positions matching TRBD1. The CDR3 has 13 amino acids. With V trimmed by 5 bases and J by 6 bases, 6 bases remained unmatched. The germline V gene encodes CDR1 MDHEN and CDR2 SYDVKM.

This clonotype has just a few counts. The chain employs TRBV15 and TRBJ1-4; no reliable D call. Germline-derived CDR1 and CDR2 are LNHNV and YYDKDF (reference sequence). The V end was cut by 1 base, the J end by 3 bases, with 12 bases between. There are 16 residues in the CDR3. CDR3 coding DNA: TGTGCCACCAGCAGAGGAACAGAGACTTCTAATGAAAAACTGTTTTTT. Translation: CATSRGTETSNEKLFF.

This chain joins TRBV7-8 and TRBJ2-7; 7 nucleotides align to TRBD2. V dropped 5 bases and J dropped 4; count of bases not matched to a gene: 8. The CDR3 length is 14 residues. The germline V gene has CDR1 SGHVS and CDR2 FQNEAQ. The CDR3 reads CASSPRTSLYEQYF. The DNA of the CDR3 is TGTGCCAGCAGCCCTAGGACTAGTTTGTACGAGCAGTACTTC.

The chain carries TRBV12-5 and TRBJ1-1, with D tentatively TRBD1 (5 bases). The CDR3 loop spans 14 amino acids. Germline V gene data show CDR1 as LGHNT and CDR2 as FRNRAP. V was shortened by 4 bases and J by 0 bases, with 9 bases between the two germline ends. CDR3 coding DNA: TGTGCTAGTGGTTGGGGGGACTTGAACACTGAAGCTTTCTTT. Translated, it gives CASGWGDLNTEAFF.

V gene TRBV24-1 combines with J gene TRBJ2-1; 8 bases fit TRBD1. This CDR3 is built from 17 residues. Germline trimming cut 4 bases from V and 8 bases from J; bases unmatched to any gene: 15. CDR1 and CDR2 (germline): KGHDR, SFDVKD. CDR3 amino acids: CATSESTGVGVIDEQFF. CDR3 nucleotides: TGTGCCACCAGTGAGTCGACAGGGGTAGGCGTTATCGATGAGCAGTTCTTC.

The chain uses TRBV28 and TRBJ1-5; D unresolved. The germline V gene encodes CDR1 MDHEN and CDR2 SYDVKM. V gave up 9 bases and J gave up 4 bases, with 19 bases separating them. This CDR3 has 15 residues. CDR3 in DNA: TGTGCCAGTGAGAATGGGCCCCTGGGGAATCAGCCCCAGCATTTT. Protein: CASENGPLGNQPQHF.

This clonotype has just a few counts. The V and J genes are TRBV12-3 or TRBV12-4 and TRBJ1-2; possibly TRBD1 for D (5 bases). V lost 3 bases to trimming and J lost 2 bases, with 13 bases between them. This CDR3 region has 15 residues. Written as DNA, the CDR3 is TGTGCCAGCAGTTTTTTTTCCGACAGCAACTATGGCTACACCTTC. This gives the protein CASSFFSDSNYGYTF.

The chain recombines TRBV7-6 with TRBJ1-1, with D possibly TRBD1 on 5 matching bases. CDR1 and CDR2 (germline): SGHVS, FNYEAQ. CDR3 length: 13 amino acids. Trimming removed 8 bases at V and 0 bases at J, with 10 bases between. CDR3 coding DNA: TGTGCCAGCCGGGGACTCGTGAACACTGAAGCTTTCTTT. Its protein is CASRGLVNTEAFF.

This clonotype was counted only a few times. Here the CDR3 reads CASSFSDRPSTNYGYTF. The DNA of the CDR3 is TGTGCCAGCAGCTTCAGCGATAGACCGAGTACTAACTATGGCTACACCTTC. The genes are TRBV7-9 and TRBJ1-2; no definite D call. The CDR3 loop spans 17 amino acids. The ends were cut back, 3 bases at V and 0 bases at J, with 17 bases in the middle. Per germline, CDR1 SEHNR and CDR2 FQNEAQ (reference sequence). The full variable domain, rest sourced from reference TRBV7-9 and TRBJ1-2, is DTGVSQNPRHKITKRGQNVTFRCDPISEHNRLYWYRQTLGQGPEFLTYFQNEAQLEKSRLLSDRFSAERPKGSFSTLEIQRTEQGDSAMYLCASSFSDRPSTNYGYTFGSGTRLTVV.

This clonotype was recorded many times. The chain couples TRBV7-6 to TRBJ2-5, with 7 bases fitting TRBD2. The CDR3 runs 11 residues. Germline CDR1 reads SGHVS; CDR2 reads FNYEAQ. The trim removed 9 bases at V and 5 bases at J, leaving 3 bases unmatched. The CDR3 coding sequence is TGTGCCAGTAGGGAGGGGGAGACCCAGTACTTC. Its protein is CASREGETQYF.

This clonotype was seen a few times. This chain uses TRBV7-6 with TRBJ1-2; unclear D gene. The germline V gene encodes CDR1 SGHVS and CDR2 FNYEAQ. There are 11 residues in the CDR3. V lost 11 bases, J lost 3 bases, and 10 bases lay in between. The CDR3 protein is CAADTDYGYTF. The DNA for the CDR3 is TGTGCCGCTGACACGGACTATGGCTACACCTTC. The whole variable domain, remainder taken from reference TRBV7-6 and TRBJ1-2, is GAGVSQSPRYKVTKRGQDVALRCDPISGHVSLYWYRQALGQGPEFLTYFNYEAQQDKSGLPNDRFSAERPEGSISTLTIQRTEQRDSAMYRCAADTDYGYTFGSGTRLTVV.

The V and J genes are TRBV5-1 and TRBJ1-1; D is unclear. Trimming took 3 bases from V and 5 from J, leaving 14 bases between them. The germline gives CDR1 SGHRS, CDR2 YFSETQ. There are 14 residues in the CDR3. The chain's CDR3 is CASSYTEGATEAFF. CDR3 DNA: TGCGCCAGCAGCTATACAGAGGGCGCGACTGAAGCTTTCTTT.

This clonotype occurred a few times. The chain joins TRBV27 to TRBJ1-1; no reliable D call. There are 14 residues in the CDR3. Germline-derived CDR1 and CDR2 are MNHEY and SMNVEV (reference sequence). V was clipped by 8 bases and J by 4 bases, with 17 bases between them. CDR3 nucleotides: TGTGCCAGCGCCCGCCGGGAGTTGGTCACTGAAGCTTTCTTT. Protein product: CASARRELVTEAFF.

This clonotype showed up many times. The CDR3 bases are TGTGCCAGCAGTAGAAGTCAGGGTTGGGACACTGAAGCTTTCTTT. It encodes CASSRSQGWDTEAFF. The rearrangement joins TRBV6-1 to TRBJ1-1; a weak D match, TRBD1 (5 bases). Between the trimmed V and J ends, which lost 5 bases and 3 bases, there was a span of 16 bases. The length of the CDR3 is 15 residues. Germline lookup yields CDR1 MNHNS and CDR2 SASEGT.

The chain combines TRBV12-3 or TRBV12-4 with TRBJ2-5; a possible D gene is TRBD2 (6 bases). The V end lost 7 bases, the J end lost 7 bases, and 10 bases lay between the germline ends. The CDR3 is 11 amino acids. The DNA of the CDR3 is TGTGCCAGCACCAACGGGGGGACCCAGTACTTC. It translates to CASTNGGTQYF.

This chain joins TRBV7-9 and TRBJ2-1, with 8 bases that match TRBD1. Germline values: CDR1 SEHNR, CDR2 FQNEAQ (reference sequence). The CDR3 is made up of 14 amino acids. The V segment lost 5 bases and the J segment 8 bases; nucleotides outside the gene matches: 8. This CDR3 is CASSPRQGRDEQFF. As DNA, the CDR3 is TGTGCCAGCAGCCCTAGACAGGGGAGAGATGAGCAGTTCTTC.

This clonotype has only a few counts. The V gene is TRBV7-6, the J gene TRBJ2-2; D is uncertain. Germline lookup yields CDR1 SGHVS and CDR2 FNYEAQ. The CDR3 spans 13 residues. V lost 9 bases, J lost 2 bases, and 10 bases lay in between. This CDR3 reads CASPDSNTGELFF. The CDR3 coding sequence is TGTGCCAGTCCAGATTCAAACACCGGGGAGCTGTTTTTT.

This clonotype has more than one count but fewer than ten. The chain carries TRBV7-6 and TRBJ2-6; D possibly corresponds to TRBD1 (6 bases). Trimming stripped 5 bases from V and 4 bases from J, with 15 bases between. CDR1 is SGHVS and CDR2 is FNYEAQ in the germline V gene. This CDR3 has 16 amino acids. The CDR3 region has the DNA TGTGCCAGCAGCGTTACAGGGCTATCCGGGGCCAACGTCCTGACTTTC. Translation: CASSVTGLSGANVLTF. Supplemented by reference TRBV7-6 and TRBJ2-6, the full variable domain reads GAGVSQSPRYKVTKRGQDVALRCDPISGHVSLYWYRQALGQGPEFLTYFNYEAQQDKSGLPNDRFSAERPEGSISTLTIQRTEQRDSAMYRCASSVTGLSGANVLTFGAGSRLTVL.